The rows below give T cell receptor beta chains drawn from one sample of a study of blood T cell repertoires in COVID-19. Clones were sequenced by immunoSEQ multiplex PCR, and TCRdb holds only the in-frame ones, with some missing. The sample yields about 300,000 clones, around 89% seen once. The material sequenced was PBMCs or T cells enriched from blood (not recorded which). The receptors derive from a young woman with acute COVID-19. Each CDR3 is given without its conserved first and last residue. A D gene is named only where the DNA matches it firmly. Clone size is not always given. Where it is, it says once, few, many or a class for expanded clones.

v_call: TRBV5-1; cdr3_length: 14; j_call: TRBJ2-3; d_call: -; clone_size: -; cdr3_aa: ASSFLVQGTTDTQY
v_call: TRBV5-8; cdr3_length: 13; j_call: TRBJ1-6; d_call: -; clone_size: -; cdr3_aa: ASSAPGGLNSPLH
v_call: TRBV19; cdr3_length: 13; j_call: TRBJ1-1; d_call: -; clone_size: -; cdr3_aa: ASSTEHSWNTEAF
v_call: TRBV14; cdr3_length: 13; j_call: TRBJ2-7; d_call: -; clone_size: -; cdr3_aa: ASSQRAGVSYEQY
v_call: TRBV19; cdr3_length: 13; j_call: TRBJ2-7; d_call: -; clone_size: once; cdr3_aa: ASRRQGLFEDEQY
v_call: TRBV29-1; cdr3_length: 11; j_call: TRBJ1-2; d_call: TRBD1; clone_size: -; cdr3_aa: SVQDRGLYGYT
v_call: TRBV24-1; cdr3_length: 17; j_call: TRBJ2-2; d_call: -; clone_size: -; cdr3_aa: ATSAVREVGGPNTGELF
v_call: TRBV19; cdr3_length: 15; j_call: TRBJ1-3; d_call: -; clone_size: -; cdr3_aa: ASSISIGGVSGNTIY
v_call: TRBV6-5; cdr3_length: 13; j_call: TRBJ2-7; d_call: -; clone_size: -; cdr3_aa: ASSYSGKQISEQY
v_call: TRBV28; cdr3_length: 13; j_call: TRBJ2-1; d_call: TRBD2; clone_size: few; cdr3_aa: ASSFASGSFDEQF
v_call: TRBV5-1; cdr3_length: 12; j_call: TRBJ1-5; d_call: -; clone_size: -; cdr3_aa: ASSLTGEGQPQH
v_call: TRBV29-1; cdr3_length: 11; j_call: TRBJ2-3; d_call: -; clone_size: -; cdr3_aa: SVETAGIGTQY